The entry below gives a single TCR beta chain sequence along with its context. Its antigen is unknown. Repertoires were generated with immunoSEQ multiplex PCR, while TCRdb's copy carries only in-frame clones and drops some. This sample yields about 480,000 clones, of which roughly 85% are seen a single time; about 13% belongs to the top ten. This record belongs to a study of Ad26.COV2.S vaccination and SARS-CoV-2 variants. The overall study: Within the COV1001 Ad26.COV2.S trial arm, the donor was enrolled.

Indicated treatment: over 15 received Ad26.COV2.S at low or high dose, single or two shots; roughly five received placebo; per-sample allocation not given. Sampling was performed 63 days after the first vaccine or placebo injection. Study observations and caveats: Recipients of either vaccine or placebo displayed similar breadth of non-spike TCRs. Estimates derived from TCR breadth and depth analyses may have underestimated total T cell responses.

This specimen was peripheral blood, taken in a trial of Ad26.COV2.S vaccine versus placebo. The clonotype comes from a person between 18 and 60 years old who received the Ad26.COV2.S COVID-19 vaccine or a placebo.

The CDR3 DNA reads TGTGCCAGCAGTGCTTTTGGCAGGAGTAGTGAGCAGTACTTC. It codes for CASSAFGRSSEQYF. The rearrangement links TRBV2 to TRBJ2-7; D not resolved. The CDR3 sequence is 14 residues long. V was pared by 4 bases and J by 7 bases, with 17 bases between. Germline values: CDR1 SNHLY, CDR2 FYNNEI. Full variable domain (missing parts from reference TRBV2 and TRBJ2-7): EPEVTQTPSHQVTQMGQEVILRCVPISNHLYFYWYRQILGQKVEFLVSFYNNEISEKSEIFDDQFSVERPDGSNFTLKIRSTKLEDSAMYFCASSAFGRSSEQYFGPGTRLTVT.